Here is one T cell receptor (beta chain) with its context. Its antigen is still unknown. Antigen-specific CD4+ T cells expanded by the ViraFEST assay with viral peptide pools were then sequenced. Upon completion of approximately ten days in culture, CD4+ T cells were isolated. Nucleocapsid antibodies were negative in the vaccine recipients, who had never had SARS-CoV-2 infection. Around 2 million PBMC per well were cultured with around 9.1 IU/ml IL-2 and about 9.8 ug/ml peptides. Cultures got half-medium changes with IL-2 on days 3 and 7. This CDR3 has 15 residues. Germline trimming cut 6 bases from V and 3 bases from J; bases unmatched to any gene: 10. The germline gives CDR1 SGHAT, CDR2 FQNNGV. This sample is part of a study of vaccination effects on CD4 cells after COVID-19. Profiling relied on immunoSEQ multiplex PCR, and the TCRdb table lists in-frame clones only, not all of them. The table has approximately 22,000 clones, about three quarters seen once.

The chain carries TRBV11-2 and TRBJ2-7; 8 bases align to TRBD1. Specimen: CD4+ T cells from PBMCs cultured with HCoV-229E spike peptides, collected before COVID-19 vaccination. This receptor was taken from a human donor who received a COVID-19 vaccine. The CDR3 DNA sequence: TGTGCCAGCAGGTTTAGTGACAGGGGCGGCTACGAGCAGTACTTC. The encoded protein is CASRFSDRGGYEQYF. Variable domain in full (rest from reference TRBV11-2 and TRBJ2-7): EAGVAQSPRYKIIEKRQSVAFWCNPISGHATLYWYQQILGQGPKLLIQFQNNGVVDDSQLPKDRFSAERLKGVDSTLKIQPAKLEDSAVYLCASRFSDRGGYEQYFGPGTRLTVT.